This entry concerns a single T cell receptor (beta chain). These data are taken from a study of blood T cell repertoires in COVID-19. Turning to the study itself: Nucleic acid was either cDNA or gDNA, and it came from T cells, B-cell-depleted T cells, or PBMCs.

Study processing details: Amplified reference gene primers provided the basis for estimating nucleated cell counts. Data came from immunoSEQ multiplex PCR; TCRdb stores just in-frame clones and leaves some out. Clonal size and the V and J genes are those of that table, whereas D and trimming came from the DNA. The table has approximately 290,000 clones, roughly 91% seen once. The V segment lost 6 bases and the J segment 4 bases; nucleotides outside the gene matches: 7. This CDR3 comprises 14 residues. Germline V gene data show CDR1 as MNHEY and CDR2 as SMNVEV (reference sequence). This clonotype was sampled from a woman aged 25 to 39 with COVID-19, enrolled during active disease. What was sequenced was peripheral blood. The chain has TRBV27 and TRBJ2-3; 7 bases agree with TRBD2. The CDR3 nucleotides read TGTGCCAGCAGACGGAGCGGGGAACCAGATACGCAGTATTTT. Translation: CASRRSGEPDTQYF.